This T cell receptor (beta chain) was identified in a study of shared clonotypes between healthy human individuals. CD45RA+ naive and CD45RA-negative memory subsets were separated from CD4+ cells. The CDR3 loop spans 13 amino acids. The V and J ends lost 7 bases and 8 bases respectively, with 14 bases between them. CDR1 is MNHNY and CDR2 is SVGAGI in the germline V gene (reference sequence). The data were produced by immunoSEQ multiplex PCR, yet TCRdb's version contains in-frame clones alone and is incomplete. The sample lists around 2.3 million clones, roughly 95% seen once, with 0.1% to 0.15% in the top ten.

Sample: naive CD4+ T cells sorted from blood. Documented subset: CD45RA+ positively selected. This TCR came from a man younger than 35 in good health. This sequence joins TRBV6-6 and TRBJ1-4; D not resolved. The CDR3 nucleotides read TGTGCCAGCACCCTGGATCGTCGGGAAAAACTGTTTTTT. Translated, it gives CASTLDRREKLFF.